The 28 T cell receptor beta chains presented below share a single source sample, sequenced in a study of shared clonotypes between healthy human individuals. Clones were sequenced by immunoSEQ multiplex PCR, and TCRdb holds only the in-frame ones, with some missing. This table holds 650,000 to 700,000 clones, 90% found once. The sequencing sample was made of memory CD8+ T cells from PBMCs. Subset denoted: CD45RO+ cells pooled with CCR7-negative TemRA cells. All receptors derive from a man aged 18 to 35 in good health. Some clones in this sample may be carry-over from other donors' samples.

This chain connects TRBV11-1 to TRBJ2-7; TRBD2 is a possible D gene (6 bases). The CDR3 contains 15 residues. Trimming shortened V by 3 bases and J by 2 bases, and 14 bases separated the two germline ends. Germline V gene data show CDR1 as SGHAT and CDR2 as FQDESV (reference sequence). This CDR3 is CASSLRGSATYEQYF. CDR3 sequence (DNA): TGTGCCAGCAGCTTGCGGGGTAGCGCGACCTACGAGCAGTACTTC.

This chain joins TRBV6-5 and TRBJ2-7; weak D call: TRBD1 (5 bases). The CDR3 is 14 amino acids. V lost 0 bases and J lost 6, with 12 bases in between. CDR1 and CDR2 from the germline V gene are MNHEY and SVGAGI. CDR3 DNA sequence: TGTGCCAGCAGTTACTCGACCCCAGGGATCGAGCAGTACTTC. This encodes CASSYSTPGIEQYF.

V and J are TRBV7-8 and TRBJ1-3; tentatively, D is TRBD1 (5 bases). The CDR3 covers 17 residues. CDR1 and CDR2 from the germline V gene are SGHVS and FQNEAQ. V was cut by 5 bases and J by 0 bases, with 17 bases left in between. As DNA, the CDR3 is TGTGCCAGCAGCCCTAGCCGGGGACCAAGCTCTGGAAACACCATATATTTT. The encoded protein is CASSPSRGPSSGNTIYF.

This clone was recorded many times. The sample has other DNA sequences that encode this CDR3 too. CDR3 residues: CASSLVRETQYF. In nucleotides, the CDR3 is TGTGCCAGCAGCTTAGTCCGGGAGACCCAGTACTTC. The chain joins TRBV11-2 to TRBJ2-5; no clear D gene. The V gene lost 1 base and the J gene lost 5 bases, with 5 bases spanning the gap. Germline CDR1 reads SGHAT; CDR2 reads FQNNGV. The CDR3 contains 12 residues.

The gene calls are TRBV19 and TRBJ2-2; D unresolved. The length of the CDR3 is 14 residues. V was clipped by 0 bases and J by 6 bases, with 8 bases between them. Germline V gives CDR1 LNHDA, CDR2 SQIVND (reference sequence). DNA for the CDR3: TGTGCCAGTAGTATAGACGACAAGGCCGGGGAGCTGTTTTTT. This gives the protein CASSIDDKAGELFF.

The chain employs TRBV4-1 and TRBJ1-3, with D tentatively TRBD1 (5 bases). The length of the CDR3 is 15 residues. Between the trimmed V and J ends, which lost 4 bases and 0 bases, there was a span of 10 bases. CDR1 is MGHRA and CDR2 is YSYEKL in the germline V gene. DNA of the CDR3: TGCGCCAGCAGCCCCGTCGGGGGCTCTGGAAACACCATATATTTT. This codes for CASSPVGGSGNTIYF.

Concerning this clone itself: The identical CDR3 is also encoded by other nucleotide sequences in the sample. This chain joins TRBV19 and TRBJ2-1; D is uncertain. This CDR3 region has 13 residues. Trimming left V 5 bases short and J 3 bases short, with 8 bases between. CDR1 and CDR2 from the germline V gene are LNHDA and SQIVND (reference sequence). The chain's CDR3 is CASSDGSYNEQFF. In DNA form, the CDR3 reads TGTGCCAGTAGTGATGGTAGCTACAATGAGCAGTTCTTC.

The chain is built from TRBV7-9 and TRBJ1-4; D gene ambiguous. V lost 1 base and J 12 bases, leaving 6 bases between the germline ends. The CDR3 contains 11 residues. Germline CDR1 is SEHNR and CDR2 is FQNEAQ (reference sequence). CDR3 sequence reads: CASSLDSQLFF. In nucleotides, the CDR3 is TGTGCCAGCAGCTTAGACTCGCAACTGTTTTTT.

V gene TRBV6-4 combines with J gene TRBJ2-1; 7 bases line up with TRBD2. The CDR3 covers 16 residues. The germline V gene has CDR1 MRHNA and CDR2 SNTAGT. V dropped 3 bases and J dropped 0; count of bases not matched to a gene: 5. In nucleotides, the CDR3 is TGTGCCAGCAGTGAGAAATCTAGCGGCTCCTACAATGAGCAGTTCTTC. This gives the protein CASSEKSSGSYNEQFF.

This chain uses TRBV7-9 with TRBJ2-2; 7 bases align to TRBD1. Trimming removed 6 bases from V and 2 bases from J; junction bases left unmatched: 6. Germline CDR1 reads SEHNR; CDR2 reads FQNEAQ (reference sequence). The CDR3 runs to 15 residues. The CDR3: CASRKRQGNTGELFF. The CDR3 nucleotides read TGTGCCAGCAGAAAAAGACAGGGTAACACCGGGGAGCTGTTTTTT.

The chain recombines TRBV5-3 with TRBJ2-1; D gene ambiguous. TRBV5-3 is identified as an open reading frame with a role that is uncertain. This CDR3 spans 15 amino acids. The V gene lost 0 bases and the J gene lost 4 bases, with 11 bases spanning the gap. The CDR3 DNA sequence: TGTGCCAGAAGCTTGGTGTCTTGCTCGTACAATGAGCAGTTCTTC. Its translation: CARSLVSCSYNEQFF.

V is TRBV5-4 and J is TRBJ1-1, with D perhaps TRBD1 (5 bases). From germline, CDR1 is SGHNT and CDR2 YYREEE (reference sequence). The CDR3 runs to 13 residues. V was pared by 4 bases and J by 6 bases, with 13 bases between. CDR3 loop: CASSPGGAPEAFF. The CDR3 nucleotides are TGTGCCAGCAGCCCCGGGGGAGCCCCTGAAGCTTTCTTT. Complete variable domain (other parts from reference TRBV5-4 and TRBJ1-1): ETGVTQSPTHLIKTRGQQVTLRCSSQSGHNTVSWYQQALGQGPQFIFQYYREEENGRGNFPPRFSGLQFPNYSSELNVNALELDDSALYLCASSPGGAPEAFFGQGTRLTVV.

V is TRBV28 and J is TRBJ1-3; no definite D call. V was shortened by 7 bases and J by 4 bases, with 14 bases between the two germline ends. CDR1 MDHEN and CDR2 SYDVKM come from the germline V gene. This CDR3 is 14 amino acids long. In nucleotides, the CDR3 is TGTGCCAGCAAGGTTGGCGGGGAGGGAAACACCATATATTTT. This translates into CASKVGGEGNTIYF. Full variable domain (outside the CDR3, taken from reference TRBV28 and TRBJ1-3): DVKVTQSSRYLVKRTGEKVFLECVQDMDHENMFWYRQDPGLGLRLIYFSYDVKMKEKGDIPEGYSVSREKKERFSLILESASTNQTSMYLCASKVGGEGNTIYFGEGSWLTVV.

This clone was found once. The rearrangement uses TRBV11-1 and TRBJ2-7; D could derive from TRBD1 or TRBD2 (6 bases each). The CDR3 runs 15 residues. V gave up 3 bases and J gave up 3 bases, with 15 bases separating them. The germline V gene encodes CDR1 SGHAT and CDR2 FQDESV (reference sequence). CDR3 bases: TGTGCCAGCAGCTTCCGTGAGGGGGGCTTCTACGAGCAGTACTTC. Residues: CASSFREGGFYEQYF.

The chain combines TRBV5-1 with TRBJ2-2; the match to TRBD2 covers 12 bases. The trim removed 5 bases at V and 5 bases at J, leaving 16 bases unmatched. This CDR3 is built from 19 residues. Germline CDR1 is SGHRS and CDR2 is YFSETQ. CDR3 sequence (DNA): TGCGCCAGCAGATCCATACTAGCGGGAGGTCCCTATGAAACCGGGGAGCTGTTTTTT. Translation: CASRSILAGGPYETGELFF. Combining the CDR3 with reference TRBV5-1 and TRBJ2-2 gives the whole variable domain KAGVTQTPRYLIKTRGQQVTLSCSPISGHRSVSWYQQTPGQGLQFLFEYFSETQRNKGNFPGRFSGRQFSNSRSEMNVSTLELGDSALYLCASRSILAGGPYETGELFFGEGSRLTVL.

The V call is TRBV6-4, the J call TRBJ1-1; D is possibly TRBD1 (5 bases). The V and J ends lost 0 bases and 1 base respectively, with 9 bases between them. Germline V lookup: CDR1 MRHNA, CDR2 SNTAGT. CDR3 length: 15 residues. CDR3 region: CASSDSRGPNTEAFF. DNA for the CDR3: TGTGCCAGCAGTGACTCGCGGGGACCGAACACTGAAGCTTTCTTT.

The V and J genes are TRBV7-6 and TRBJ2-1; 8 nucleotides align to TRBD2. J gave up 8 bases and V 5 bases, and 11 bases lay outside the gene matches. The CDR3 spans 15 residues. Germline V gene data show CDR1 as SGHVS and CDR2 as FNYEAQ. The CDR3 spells CASSPRLAGADEQFF. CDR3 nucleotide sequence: TGTGCCAGCAGCCCTCGGCTAGCGGGCGCGGATGAGCAGTTCTTC.

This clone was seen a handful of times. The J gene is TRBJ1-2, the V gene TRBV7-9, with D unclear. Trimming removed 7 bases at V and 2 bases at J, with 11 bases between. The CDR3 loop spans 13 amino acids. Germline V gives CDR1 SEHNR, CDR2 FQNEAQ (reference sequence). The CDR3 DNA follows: TGTGCCAGCACACCCTCAGCCAACTATGGCTACACCTTC. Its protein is CASTPSANYGYTF. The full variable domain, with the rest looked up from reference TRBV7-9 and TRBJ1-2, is DTGVSQNPRHKITKRGQNVTFRCDPISEHNRLYWYRQTLGQGPEFLTYFQNEAQLEKSRLLSDRFSAERPKGSFSTLEIQRTEQGDSAMYLCASTPSANYGYTFGSGTRLTVV.

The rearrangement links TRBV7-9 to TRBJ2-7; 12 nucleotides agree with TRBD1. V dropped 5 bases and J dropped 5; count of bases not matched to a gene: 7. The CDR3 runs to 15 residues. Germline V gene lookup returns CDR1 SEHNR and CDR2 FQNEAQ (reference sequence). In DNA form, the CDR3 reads TGTGCCAGCAGCCATGGGACAGGGGGCTTGGACGAGCAGTACTTC. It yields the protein CASSHGTGGLDEQYF.

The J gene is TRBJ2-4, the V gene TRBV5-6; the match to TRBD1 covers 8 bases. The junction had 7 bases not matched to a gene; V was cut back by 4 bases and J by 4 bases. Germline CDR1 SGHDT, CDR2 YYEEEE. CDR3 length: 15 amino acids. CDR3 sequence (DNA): TGTGCCAGCAGCCAGACAGGGGCAATGAAAAACATTCAGTACTTC. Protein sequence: CASSQTGAMKNIQYF. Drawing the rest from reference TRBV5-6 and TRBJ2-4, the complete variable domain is DAGVTQSPTHLIKTRGQQVTLRCSPKSGHDTVSWYQQALGQGPQFIFQYYEEEERQRGNFPDRFSGHQFPNYSSELNVNALLLGDSALYLCASSQTGAMKNIQYFGAGTRLSVL.

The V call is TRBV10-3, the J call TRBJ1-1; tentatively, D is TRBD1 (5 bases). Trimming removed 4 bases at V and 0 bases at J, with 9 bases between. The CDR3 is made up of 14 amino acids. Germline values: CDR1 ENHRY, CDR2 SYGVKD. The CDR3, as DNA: TGTGCCATCAGTGTTAGGGACCTGAACACTGAAGCTTTCTTT. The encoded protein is CAISVRDLNTEAFF.

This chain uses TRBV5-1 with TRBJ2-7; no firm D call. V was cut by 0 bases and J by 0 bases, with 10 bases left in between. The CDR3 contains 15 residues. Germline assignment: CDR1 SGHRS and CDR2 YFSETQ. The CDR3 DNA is TGCGCCAGCAGCTTGGTGGTTGGCGACTCCTACGAGCAGTACTTC. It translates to CASSLVVGDSYEQYF.

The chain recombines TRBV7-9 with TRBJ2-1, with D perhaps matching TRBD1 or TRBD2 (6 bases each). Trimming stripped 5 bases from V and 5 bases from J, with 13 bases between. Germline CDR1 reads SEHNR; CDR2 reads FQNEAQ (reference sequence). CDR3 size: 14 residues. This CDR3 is CASSRVEGDNEQFF. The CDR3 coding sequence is TGTGCCAGCAGCCGGGTGGAGGGGGACAATGAGCAGTTCTTC.

This CDR3 reads CASSEYSRESQLGNTIYF. The CDR3 coding sequence is TGTGCCAGCAGTGAATATAGTCGGGAGAGCCAGTTGGGAAACACCATATATTTT. The chain recombines TRBV6-1 with TRBJ1-3; D call uncertain. CDR3 length equals 18 residues. The germline V gene encodes CDR1 MNHNS and CDR2 SASEGT. V gave up 2 bases and J gave up 4 bases, with 21 bases separating them.

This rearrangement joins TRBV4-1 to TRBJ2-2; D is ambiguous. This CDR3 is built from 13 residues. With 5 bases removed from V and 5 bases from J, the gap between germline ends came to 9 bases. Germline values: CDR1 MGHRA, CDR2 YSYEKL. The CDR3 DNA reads TGCGCCAGCAGCATGGCAGATACCGGGGAGCTGTTTTTT. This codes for CASSMADTGELFF.

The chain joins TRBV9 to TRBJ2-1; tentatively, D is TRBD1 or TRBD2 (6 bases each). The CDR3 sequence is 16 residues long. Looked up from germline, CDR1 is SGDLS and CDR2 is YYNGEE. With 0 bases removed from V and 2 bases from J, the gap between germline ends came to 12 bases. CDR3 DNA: TGTGCCAGCAGCGTAGACGGGGGCGGACCCTACAATGAGCAGTTCTTC. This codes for CASSVDGGGPYNEQFF.

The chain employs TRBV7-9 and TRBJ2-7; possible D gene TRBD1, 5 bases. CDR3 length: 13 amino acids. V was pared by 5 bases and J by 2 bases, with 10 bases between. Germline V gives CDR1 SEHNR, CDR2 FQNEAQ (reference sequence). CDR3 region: CASSADRAYEQYF. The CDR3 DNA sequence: TGTGCCAGCAGCGCCGACAGAGCCTACGAGCAGTACTTC. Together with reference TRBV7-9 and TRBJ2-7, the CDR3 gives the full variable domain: DTGVSQNPRHKITKRGQNVTFRCDPISEHNRLYWYRQTLGQGPEFLTYFQNEAQLEKSRLLSDRFSAERPKGSFSTLEIQRTEQGDSAMYLCASSADRAYEQYFGPGTRLTVT.

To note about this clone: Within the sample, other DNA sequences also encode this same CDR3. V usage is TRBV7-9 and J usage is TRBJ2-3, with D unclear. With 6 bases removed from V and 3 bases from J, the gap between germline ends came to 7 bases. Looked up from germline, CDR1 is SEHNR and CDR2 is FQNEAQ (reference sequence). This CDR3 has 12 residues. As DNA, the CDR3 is TGTGCCAGCAGATCGGGTACAGATACGCAGTATTTT. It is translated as CASRSGTDTQYF.